This is a list of T cell receptor beta chains from one sample in a study of cytomegalovirus exposure and HLA in healthy donors. The table came from immunoSEQ multiplex PCR; TCRdb's copy has only in-frame clones and leaves some out. Of about 220,000 clones listed, approximately 79% are singletons. Input material: PBMCs. The receptors originated from a male donor in good health and CMV-seronegative. Each CDR3 is given with its conserved first and last residue. The order of the fields is clone size, V gene, D gene, J gene, CDR3 protein, CDR3 DNA. D genes are given only for firm matches. Only some rows state a clone size, as once, few, many or a class for expanded clones.

size: -
V: TRBV30
D: -
J: TRBJ2-7
CDR3: CAWSPGGEQYF
DNA: TGTGCCTGGAGCCCCGGGGGCGAGCAGTACTTC

size: -
V: TRBV4-1
D: TRBD2
J: TRBJ2-7
CDR3: CASSLGSGTTYEQYF
DNA: TGCGCCAGCAGCCTGGGGTCCGGGACTACCTACGAGCAGTACTTC

size: -
V: TRBV19
D: -
J: TRBJ2-5
CDR3: CASTPGGRETQYF
DNA: TGTGCCAGTACCCCAGGGGGGCGTGAGACCCAGTACTTC

size: -
V: TRBV7-8
D: -
J: TRBJ2-1
CDR3: CASSLAGGAYNEQFF
DNA: TGTGCCAGCAGCTTAGCTGGGGGCGCCTACAATGAGCAGTTCTTC

size: few
V: TRBV7-2
D: TRBD1
J: TRBJ2-5
CDR3: CASSLVTGGQETQYF
DNA: TGTGCCAGCAGCTTAGTCACAGGGGGACAAGAGACCCAGTACTTC

size: -
V: TRBV5-4
D: TRBD1
J: TRBJ2-3
CDR3: CASSQPDRGNADTQYF
DNA: TGTGCCAGCAGCCAACCCGACAGGGGTAATGCAGATACGCAGTATTTT

size: -
V: TRBV5-1
D: -
J: TRBJ1-2
CDR3: CASSLAAGPAGYTF
DNA: TGCGCCAGCAGCTTAGCGGCAGGACCGGCTGGCTACACCTTC

size: -
V: TRBV28
D: TRBD2
J: TRBJ2-4
CDR3: CASRVLAGGRSSQF
DNA: TGTGCCAGCAGGGTACTAGCGGGAGGTCGGTCGAGCCAATTC

size: -
V: TRBV11-2
D: -
J: TRBJ1-4
CDR3: CASSPLGEKLFF
DNA: TGTGCCAGCAGCCCACTAGGGGAAAAACTGTTTTTT

size: -
V: TRBV5-1
D: TRBD2
J: TRBJ2-7
CDR3: CASSPGRGNTYEQYF
DNA: TGCGCCAGCAGCCCCGGGAGGGGAAACACCTACGAGCAGTACTTC

size: few
V: TRBV27
D: TRBD2
J: TRBJ2-7
CDR3: CASRKSGGYEQYF
DNA: TGTGCCAGCAGGAAGTCGGGGGGCTACGAGCAGTACTTC

size: -
V: TRBV25-1
D: -
J: TRBJ1-2
CDR3: CASSPRTADLDYGYTF
DNA: TGTGCCAGCAGTCCCCGGACAGCCGATCTGGACTATGGCTACACCTTC

size: -
V: TRBV6-1
D: -
J: TRBJ1-2
CDR3: CASSEGTSGAIYGYTF
DNA: TGTGCCAGCAGTGAAGGTACCTCAGGGGCGATCTATGGCTACACCTTC

size: few
V: TRBV4-1
D: TRBD2
J: TRBJ2-3
CDR3: CASSQDAQAGATDTQYF
DNA: TGCGCCAGCAGCCAAGATGCCCAAGCGGGAGCAACAGATACGCAGTATTTT

size: -
V: TRBV5-6
D: TRBD1
J: TRBJ1-5
CDR3: CASSPGTGYQPQHF
DNA: TGTGCCAGCAGCCCAGGGACAGGGTATCAGCCCCAGCATTTT

size: few
V: TRBV4-3
D: TRBD1
J: TRBJ1-5
CDR3: CASSQDLETGSYQPQHF
DNA: TGCGCCAGCAGCCAAGATCTCGAGACAGGGAGCTATCAGCCCCAGCATTTT

size: -
V: TRBV2
D: -
J: TRBJ2-1
CDR3: CASSGTEYNEQFF
DNA: TGTGCCAGCAGTGGGACAGAGTACAATGAGCAGTTCTTC

size: -
V: TRBV5-5
D: TRBD1
J: TRBJ1-4
CDR3: CASSQGTGMKLFF
DNA: TGTGCCAGCAGCCAAGGGACAGGGATGAAACTGTTTTTT

size: -
V: TRBV5-4
D: -
J: TRBJ2-1
CDR3: CASSLDGGDNEQFF
DNA: TGTGCCAGCAGCTTGGATGGAGGGGACAATGAGCAGTTCTTC

size: -
V: TRBV5-6
D: TRBD2
J: TRBJ2-5
CDR3: CASSPMLVAGGRETQYF
DNA: TGTGCCAGCAGCCCCATGTTGGTAGCGGGGGGACGGGAGACCCAGTACTTC

size: -
V: TRBV7-8
D: TRBD2
J: TRBJ2-7
CDR3: CASSLKIGLAGGRSSYEQYF
DNA: TGTGCCAGCAGCTTAAAAATCGGGCTAGCGGGGGGACGGAGCTCCTACGAGCAGTACTTC

size: -
V: TRBV28
D: -
J: TRBJ1-1
CDR3: CASSLSGESTEAFF
DNA: TGTGCCAGCAGTTTATCGGGGGAAAGTACTGAAGCTTTCTTT

size: -
V: TRBV9
D: TRBD2
J: TRBJ2-5
CDR3: CASSVTSGGLQETQYF
DNA: TGTGCCAGCAGCGTGACTAGCGGGGGCCTACAAGAGACCCAGTACTTC

size: few
V: TRBV29-1
D: TRBD1
J: TRBJ1-1
CDR3: CSVADREGTEAFF
DNA: TGCAGCGTTGCGGACAGGGAAGGCACTGAAGCTTTCTTT

size: -
V: TRBV28
D: TRBD1
J: TRBJ1-4
CDR3: CASRATGGDEKLFF
DNA: TGTGCCAGCAGAGCGACAGGGGGCGATGAAAAACTGTTTTTT

size: -
V: TRBV7-8
D: -
J: TRBJ2-2
CDR3: CASSRRVNVGELFF
DNA: TGTGCCAGTTCCCGGAGGGTCAACGTCGGGGAGCTGTTTTTT

size: -
V: TRBV7-9
D: -
J: TRBJ1-2
CDR3: CASSPSWENGYTF
DNA: TGTGCCAGCAGCCCTAGCTGGGAGAATGGCTACACCTTC

size: -
V: TRBV15
D: -
J: TRBJ1-4
CDR3: CATSRGGATNEKLFF
DNA: TGTGCCACCAGCAGAGGAGGAGCAACTAATGAAAAACTGTTTTTT

size: -
V: TRBV5-1
D: TRBD2
J: TRBJ2-3
CDR3: CASSSSGEGDTQYF
DNA: TGCGCCAGCAGCTCCTCCGGGGAGGGAGATACGCAGTATTTT

size: -
V: TRBV9
D: TRBD1
J: TRBJ1-4
CDR3: CASSPNRGVNEKLFF
DNA: TGTGCCAGCAGCCCAAACAGGGGCGTAAATGAAAAACTGTTTTTT

size: -
V: TRBV29-1
D: -
J: TRBJ2-7
CDR3: CSVEAGVPYEQYF
DNA: TGCAGCGTTGAAGCGGGAGTCCCCTACGAGCAGTACTTC

size: -
V: TRBV2
D: -
J: TRBJ2-7
CDR3: CASSEAGRYEQYF
DNA: TGTGCCAGCAGTGAAGCAGGCAGGTACGAGCAGTACTTC

size: -
V: TRBV10-1
D: TRBD1
J: TRBJ2-6
CDR3: CASTEGRGKSASGANVLTF
DNA: TGCGCCAGCACTGAGGGCAGGGGGAAATCGGCCTCTGGGGCCAACGTCCTGACTTTC

size: -
V: TRBV5-1
D: TRBD1
J: TRBJ2-5
CDR3: CPQGAGETQYF
DNA: TGCCCGCAGGGGGCCGGAGAGACCCAGTACTTC

size: -
V: TRBV21-1
D: -
J: TRBJ2-7
CDR3: CASSKRGSHSSYYEQYF
DNA: TGTGCCAGCAGCAAACGCGGTTCGCATTCAAGTTACTACGAGCAGTACTTC

size: -
V: TRBV14
D: -
J: TRBJ2-7
CDR3: CASSQGGPFYEQYF
DNA: TGTGCCAGCAGCCAAGGAGGTCCTTTCTACGAGCAGTACTTC

size: -
V: TRBV29-1
D: TRBD2
J: TRBJ2-5
CDR3: CSVGSGGHGTQYF
DNA: TGCAGCGTTGGAAGCGGGGGCCATGGGACCCAGTACTTC

size: -
V: TRBV9
D: -
J: TRBJ2-2
CDR3: CASSASSGRNTGELFF
DNA: TGTGCCAGCAGCGCGAGTTCAGGTCGTAACACCGGGGAGCTGTTTTTT

size: once
V: TRBV28
D: -
J: TRBJ1-5
CDR3: CASSLPLAAGGVPQHF
DNA: TGTGCCAGCAGTTTACCCCTGGCGGCGGGCGGCGTCCCCCAGCATTTT

size: -
V: TRBV7-9
D: TRBD1
J: TRBJ1-2
CDR3: CASSPDRIFSGYTF
DNA: TGTGCCAGCAGCCCGGACAGGATCTTTTCTGGCTACACCTTC

size: once
V: TRBV4-2
D: -
J: TRBJ2-7
CDR3: CASSQGAEGPGSYEQYF
DNA: TGTGCCAGCAGCCAAGGGGCCGAGGGTCCCGGCTCCTACGAGCAGTACTTC

size: few
V: TRBV5-4
D: -
J: TRBJ2-5
CDR3: CASSSPGSQETQYF
DNA: TGTGCCAGCAGCTCGCCCGGGTCACAAGAGACCCAGTACTTC

size: -
V: TRBV4-2
D: TRBD2
J: TRBJ2-3
CDR3: CASSQDGVAGSTDTQYF
DNA: TGTGCCAGCAGCCAAGATGGGGTAGCGGGGTCCACAGATACGCAGTATTTT

size: once
V: TRBV9
D: TRBD2
J: TRBJ2-7
CDR3: CASSDGTRSYEQYF
DNA: TGTGCCAGCAGCGATGGGACTAGATCCTACGAGCAGTACTTC

size: -
V: TRBV7-9
D: -
J: TRBJ2-1
CDR3: CASSLGSVAAGGFF
DNA: TGTGCCAGCAGCTTAGGGTCGGTCGCAGCCGGGGGGTTCTTC

size: few
V: TRBV11-2
D: TRBD1
J: TRBJ1-3
CDR3: CASSLRRGSSGNTIYF
DNA: TGTGCCAGCAGCCTCCGCAGGGGGTCCTCTGGAAACACCATATATTTT

size: -
V: TRBV7-9
D: -
J: TRBJ2-1
CDR3: CASSLNQLADEQFF
DNA: TGTGCCAGCAGCCTGAATCAACTGGCGGATGAGCAGTTCTTC

size: -
V: TRBV25-1
D: -
J: TRBJ1-5
CDR3: CASSRAGVGQPQHF
DNA: TGTGCCAGCAGTAGGGCAGGGGTGGGTCAGCCCCAGCATTTT

size: -
V: TRBV19
D: -
J: TRBJ1-5
CDR3: CASSMEIGGLPQHF
DNA: TGTGCCAGTAGTATGGAGATAGGCGGGTTGCCCCAGCATTTT

size: -
V: TRBV10-3
D: -
J: TRBJ2-1
CDR3: CAIKQEVRNEQFF
DNA: TGTGCCATCAAACAGGAAGTCAGGAATGAGCAGTTCTTC

size: -
V: TRBV7-2
D: -
J: TRBJ1-1
CDR3: CASSLKWAGLNTEAFF
DNA: TGTGCCAGCAGCTTAAAATGGGCAGGGCTGAACACTGAAGCTTTCTTT

size: -
V: TRBV30
D: -
J: TRBJ2-2
CDR3: CAWSRISGTGELFF
DNA: TGTGCCTGGAGTCGAATTAGCGGAACCGGGGAGCTGTTTTTT

size: -
V: TRBV30
D: -
J: TRBJ1-3
CDR3: CARIGVSGNTIYF
DNA: TGTGCCCGCATCGGGGTATCTGGAAACACCATATATTTT

size: -
V: TRBV11-1
D: TRBD1
J: TRBJ2-1
CDR3: CASSLAMTGALHNEQFF
DNA: TGTGCCAGCAGCTTAGCGATGACAGGGGCGCTCCACAATGAGCAGTTCTTC

size: -
V: TRBV30
D: -
J: TRBJ2-5
CDR3: CAWSVGEGSWETQYF
DNA: TGTGCCTGGAGTGTAGGAGAGGGATCGTGGGAGACCCAGTACTTC